A single sample gave rise to the 27 T cell receptor beta chains below, sequenced in a study of blood T cell repertoires in COVID-19. Only in-frame clones appear in the TCRdb table, and some are missing; sequencing was by immunoSEQ multiplex PCR. The sample includes roughly 440,000 clones, about 87% of them seen just once. The sequenced material came from peripheral blood. Receptors originate from a woman aged 45-65 years with COVID-19, enrolled during active disease.

The CDR3 DNA is TGTGCCATCAGTGACGGGGGTCAGACAGGGGGAACAGATACGCAGTATTTT. Its protein product is CAISDGGQTGGTDTQYF. The chain joins TRBV10-3 to TRBJ2-3, with TRBD1 identical over 9 bases. With V trimmed by 3 bases and J by 3 bases, 10 bases remained unmatched. Germline V gene lookup returns CDR1 ENHRY and CDR2 SYGVKD. The CDR3 sequence is 17 residues long.

The V and J genes are TRBV5-1 and TRBJ2-7; 9 positions match TRBD1. CDR3 length equals 12 residues. The V gene's germline CDR1 is SGHRS and CDR2 YFSETQ. The CDR3 loop reads CASGQGPYEQYF. The CDR3 nucleotides read TGCGCTTCGGGACAGGGCCCCTACGAGCAGTACTTC.

V and J are TRBV28 and TRBJ2-5, with a tentative D call TRBD1 (5 bases). Trimming removed 2 bases from V and 2 bases from J, with 9 bases in between. The germline V gene encodes CDR1 MDHEN and CDR2 SYDVKM. The CDR3 length is 14 residues. This CDR3 is CASSLGAVQETQYF. CDR3 DNA sequence: TGTGCCAGCAGTTTAGGGGCAGTACAAGAGACCCAGTACTTC.

The J gene is TRBJ2-7, the V gene TRBV2; 8 bases fit TRBD2. CDR3 length: 16 residues. With V trimmed by 2 bases and J by 2 bases, 8 bases remained unmatched. Germline lookup yields CDR1 SNHLY and CDR2 FYNNEI. CDR3 amino acids: CASSELGGGLAYEQYF. CDR3 DNA: TGTGCCAGCAGTGAATTGGGCGGGGGGCTGGCCTACGAGCAGTACTTC.

The J gene is TRBJ1-5, the V gene TRBV3-1 (or the pseudogene TRBV3-2); tentatively, D is TRBD1 (5 bases). The CDR3 is 14 residues long. In germline, CDR1 is LGHDT, CDR2 YNNKEL (reference sequence). Trimming cost V 1 base and J 7 bases, with 11 bases left between them. The CDR3 here is CASSQAGREQPQHF. CDR3 sequence (DNA): TGTGCCAGCAGCCAAGCAGGGCGCGAACAGCCCCAGCATTTT.

This clone has just one count. Within the sample, other DNA sequences also encode this same CDR3. This chain connects TRBV11-2 to TRBJ2-7; 7 bases fit TRBD2. CDR1 is SGHAT and CDR2 is FQNNGV in the germline V gene. The CDR3 totals 13 residues. Trimming at V came to 5 bases and at J to 4 bases, leaving 5 bases not matched to a gene. The CDR3 DNA is TGTGCCAGCAGCCCCTCCGGGGGGTACGAGCAGTACTTC. Amino acids: CASSPSGGYEQYF.

Notes on this clone: The sample has other DNA sequences that encode this CDR3 too. The rearrangement links TRBV11-2 to TRBJ2-2, with D maybe TRBD2 (5 bases). Germline assignment: CDR1 SGHAT and CDR2 FQNNGV. Trimming shortened V by 0 bases and J by 2 bases, and 13 bases separated the two germline ends. The CDR3 is 17 amino acids. The chain's CDR3 is CASSLDRLAANTGELFF. Written as DNA, the CDR3 is TGTGCCAGCAGCTTAGATCGGCTAGCTGCTAACACCGGGGAGCTGTTTTTT. Drawing the rest from reference TRBV11-2 and TRBJ2-2, the complete variable domain is EAGVAQSPRYKIIEKRQSVAFWCNPISGHATLYWYQQILGQGPKLLIQFQNNGVVDDSQLPKDRFSAERLKGVDSTLKIQPAKLEDSAVYLCASSLDRLAANTGELFFGEGSRLTVL.

The rearrangement joins TRBV9 to TRBJ2-7; a weak D match, TRBD2 (6 bases). Germline V gene lookup returns CDR1 SGDLS and CDR2 YYNGEE. V was shortened by 4 bases and J by 1 base, with 12 bases between the two germline ends. The CDR3 sequence is 14 residues long. As DNA, the CDR3 is TGTGCCAGCAGCCCCAGGGACTTGTCCTACGAGCAGTACTTC. This gives the protein CASSPRDLSYEQYF.

This sequence joins TRBV15 and TRBJ2-7; 8 nucleotides agree with TRBD1. Germline CDR1 reads LNHNV; CDR2 reads YYDKDF (reference sequence). V shed 3 bases, J shed 1 base, and the junction held 14 bases outside the gene matches. The CDR3 runs 18 residues. The CDR3 DNA follows: TGTGCCACCAGCAGGGAGTTACAGCTCGACAGGGGTTCCTACGAGCAGTACTTC. Translation: CATSRELQLDRGSYEQYF.

This clone was counted only a few times. This chain connects TRBV6-2 or TRBV6-3 to TRBJ1-5; tentative D call: TRBD1 (5 bases). The CDR3 is 14 amino acids. Trimming took 2 bases from V and 4 from J, leaving 9 bases between them. Per germline, CDR1 MNHEY and CDR2 SVGEGT. CDR3 nucleotide sequence: TGTGCCAGCAGTTACCAGACAGAGAATCAGCCCCAGCATTTT. Amino acid sequence: CASSYQTENQPQHF.

This chain uses TRBV28 with TRBJ1-2, with a tentative D call TRBD1 (5 bases). CDR1 is MDHEN, CDR2 SYDVKM, per germline. This CDR3 has 17 amino acids. V lost 4 bases, J lost 5 bases, and 23 bases lay in between. The CDR3 sequence: CASSSPSTSQGGYGYTF. CDR3 bases: TGTGCCAGCAGTTCCCCCTCGACCTCTCAGGGAGGGTATGGCTACACCTTC.

The chain couples TRBV6-6 to TRBJ2-2; tentatively, D is TRBD1 (6 bases). V was trimmed by 0 bases and J by 0 bases, leaving 8 bases between them. The CDR3 has 16 amino acids. The germline V gene encodes CDR1 MNHNY and CDR2 SVGAGI (reference sequence). The DNA of the CDR3 is TGTGCCAGCAGTTACTCGACAGGCCCGAACACCGGGGAGCTGTTTTTT. Its protein product is CASSYSTGPNTGELFF.

This chain connects TRBV6-5 to TRBJ1-2; tentatively, D is TRBD1 (5 bases). The CDR3 contains 14 residues. V was clipped by 5 bases and J by 4 bases, with 14 bases between them. The V gene's germline CDR1 is MNHEY and CDR2 SVGAGI. As DNA, the CDR3 is TGTGCCAGCAGTCCTTCGGCGGGGGGCTATGGCTACACCTTC. This encodes CASSPSAGGYGYTF.

This clone was recorded only once. The chain couples TRBV29-1 to TRBJ1-1, with 9 bases identical to TRBD1. The ends lost 7 bases at V and 2 bases at J; junction bases unmatched: 5. This CDR3 has 13 residues. The germline gives CDR1 SQVTM, CDR2 ANQGSEA. The CDR3 bases are TGCAGCGCCGGACAGGGGACCAACACTGAAGCTTTCTTT. Translation gives CSAGQGTNTEAFF.

The genes are TRBV28 and TRBJ1-5; tentative D call: TRBD1 (6 bases). V lost 3 bases and J lost 6, with 9 bases in between. The CDR3 has 13 amino acids. Germline values: CDR1 MDHEN, CDR2 SYDVKM. The CDR3 reads CASSFTGLQPQHF. CDR3 coding DNA: TGTGCCAGCAGTTTCACAGGGCTTCAGCCCCAGCATTTT.

The chain combines TRBV9 with TRBJ2-7; a weak D match, TRBD2 (5 bases). CDR3 length: 16 residues. From germline, CDR1 is SGDLS and CDR2 YYNGEE. Trimming removed 5 bases at V and 5 bases at J, with 23 bases between. CDR3 amino acids: CASSASADSIGHEQYF. The CDR3 DNA sequence: TGTGCCAGCAGTGCCTCCGCGGACTCGATAGGGCACGAGCAGTACTTC.

The V gene is TRBV10-3, the J gene TRBJ2-7, with D maybe TRBD1 (6 bases). V dropped 6 bases and J dropped 5 bases, with 17 bases sitting between them. The CDR3 contains 14 residues. Looked up from germline, CDR1 is ENHRY and CDR2 is SYGVKD. The CDR3 DNA sequence: TGTGCCATCAGCGAAGGACAGCCTGGGGACGAGCAGTACTTC. Translating gives CAISEGQPGDEQYF.

The rearrangement joins TRBV5-6 to TRBJ2-1; D not resolved. Germline assignment: CDR1 SGHDT and CDR2 YYEEEE. V lost 2 bases, J lost 9 bases, and 6 bases lay in between. The CDR3 contains 11 residues. The CDR3 DNA is TGTGCCAGCAGCTTCGCGAGTGAGCAGTTCTTC. Translation: CASSFASEQFF.

The chain joins TRBV27 to TRBJ2-7; D is perhaps TRBD2 (5 bases). Germline values: CDR1 MNHEY, CDR2 SMNVEV (reference sequence). V shed 0 bases and J shed 0 bases, with 9 bases lying between them. This CDR3 is 15 amino acids long. In DNA, the CDR3 is TGTGCCAGCAGTTTATCTGCGGGCCCCTCCTACGAGCAGTACTTC. Translation: CASSLSAGPSYEQYF.

The chain couples TRBV9 to TRBJ2-1, with 8 nucleotides matching TRBD2. The trim removed 3 bases at V and 5 bases at J, leaving 4 bases unmatched. The CDR3 contains 14 residues. Germline V CDR1 and CDR2: SGDLS, YYNGEE. CDR3 bases: TGTGCCAGCAGCGCGGGGGGGGACAACAATGAGCAGTTCTTC. Its protein is CASSAGGDNNEQFF.

This clone was picked up a small number of times. The chain recombines TRBV4-1 with TRBJ2-1; 9 bases line up with TRBD1. The CDR3 length is 15 residues. Germline trimming cut 4 bases from V and 5 bases from J; bases unmatched to any gene: 6. Germline-derived CDR1 and CDR2 are MGHRA and YSYEKL. The CDR3 DNA sequence: TGCGCCAGCAGCCCGTGGACAGGGGTAAACAATGAGCAGTTCTTC. It encodes CASSPWTGVNNEQFF.

This chain links TRBV2 with TRBJ1-4; tentatively, D is TRBD1 (5 bases). Trimming left V 4 bases short and J 7 bases short, with 16 bases between. CDR3 length equals 15 residues. CDR1 is SNHLY and CDR2 is FYNNEI in the germline V gene. The CDR3 sequence: CASSVDWGESEKLFF. CDR3 in DNA: TGTGCCAGCAGTGTTGACTGGGGGGAGTCTGAAAAACTGTTTTTT. Supplemented by reference TRBV2 and TRBJ1-4, the full variable domain reads EPEVTQTPSHQVTQMGQEVILRCVPISNHLYFYWYRQILGQKVEFLVSFYNNEISEKSEIFDDQFSVERPDGSNFTLKIRSTKLEDSAMYFCASSVDWGESEKLFFGSGTQLSVL.

The CDR3 spells CSVPEDRALTSGETQYF. The DNA for the CDR3 is TGCAGCGTCCCCGAAGACAGGGCATTAACCTCGGGAGAGACCCAGTACTTC. This chain links TRBV29-1 with TRBJ2-5; 7 nucleotides match TRBD1. This CDR3 has 17 amino acids. V lost 6 bases to trimming and J lost 4 bases; unmatched junction nucleotides: 20. CDR1 and CDR2 from the germline V gene are SQVTM and ANQGSEA.

The rearrangement links TRBV13 to TRBJ1-1, with 7 bases lining up with TRBD1. From germline, CDR1 is PRHDT and CDR2 FYEKMQ (reference sequence). This CDR3 region has 16 residues. The V and J ends lost 4 bases and 4 bases, in that order; junction bases with no gene match: 12. CDR3 sequence: CASSSNSGGFGTEAFF. Here the CDR3 DNA reads TGTGCCAGCAGCTCCAATTCAGGGGGATTTGGCACTGAAGCTTTCTTT.

The chain recombines TRBV6-5 with TRBJ1-1; D is undetermined. From germline, CDR1 is MNHEY and CDR2 SVGAGI. V was cut by 4 bases and J by 0 bases, with 15 bases left in between. This CDR3 region has 16 residues. Here the CDR3 reads CASSSTGSGLNTEAFF. CDR3 in DNA: TGTGCCAGCAGTTCCACCGGCAGCGGCTTGAACACTGAAGCTTTCTTT.

The chain links TRBV9 to TRBJ2-3; TRBD2 matches 11 bases. Trimming took 4 bases from V and 2 from J; bases not matched to a gene: 3. CDR1 and CDR2 (germline): SGDLS, YYNGEE. The CDR3 extends over 15 amino acids. CDR3: CASSLTSGATDTQYF. The CDR3 DNA follows: TGTGCCAGCAGCTTGACTAGCGGGGCCACAGATACGCAGTATTTT.

As regards this clone: Other nucleotide sequences in the sample specify the same CDR3. V and J are TRBV28 and TRBJ2-3, with 8 bases matching TRBD2. The CDR3 length is 14 residues. In germline, CDR1 is MDHEN, CDR2 SYDVKM. J gave up 4 bases and V 3 bases, and 3 bases lay outside the gene matches. The DNA of the CDR3 is TGTGCCAGCAGTTTCTCGGGGGGGGCAGATACGCAGTATTTT. Its translation: CASSFSGGADTQYF.